These 8 T cell receptor beta chains originate from one sample sequenced in a study of T cells after yellow fever vaccination. TCRdb itself ran the 5' RACE reads through MiXCR, one entry per CDR3 protein. The sample has just under 600,000 distinct CDR3 sequences, less than 15% seen once. The source was PBMCs, collected on the day of the yellow fever booster vaccination. The receptors here all came from a man aged 25 to 45 who received the YFV17D yellow fever vaccine.

This clonotype turned up a few times. V gene TRBV20-1 combines with J gene TRBJ2-1; 13 nucleotides match TRBD2. There are 16 residues in the CDR3. Germline trimming cut 0 bases from V and 4 bases from J; bases unmatched to any gene: 3. Looked up from germline, CDR1 is DFQATT and CDR2 is SNEGSKA (reference sequence). The CDR3 region has the DNA TGCAGTGCTAGAGAAGGACTAGCGGGAGAGTACAATGAGCAGTTCTTC. Translating gives CSAREGLAGEYNEQFF.

V gene TRBV5-1 combines with J gene TRBJ2-7; the D gene is possibly TRBD1 (5 bases). The CDR3 has 15 residues. Trimming took 0 bases from V and 0 from J, leaving 10 bases between them. Germline-derived CDR1 and CDR2 are SGHRS and YFSETQ. DNA of the CDR3: TGCGCCAGCAGCTTGGTGGCAGGGAACTCCTACGAGCAGTACTTC. Residues: CASSLVAGNSYEQYF.

J is TRBJ2-5 and V is TRBV12-3 or TRBV12-4; TRBD1 aligns across 9 bases. V was pared by 4 bases and J by 1 base, with 4 bases of the junction left unmatched. The length of the CDR3 is 15 residues. The CDR3 sequence is CASSSQTGGQETQYF. In DNA form, the CDR3 reads TGTGCCAGCAGTTCGCAGACAGGGGGCCAAGAGACCCAGTACTTC.

This clonotype was seen many times. The chain couples TRBV20-1 to TRBJ2-3, with 7 bases lining up with TRBD2. The germline CDR1 and CDR2 sequences are DFQATT and SNEGSKA (reference sequence). Trimming took 3 bases from V and 0 from J; bases not matched to a gene: 3. The CDR3 runs 14 residues. The CDR3 loop reads CSARASGSTDTQYF. The CDR3, as DNA: TGCAGTGCTAGGGCTAGCGGTAGCACAGATACGCAGTATTTT.

This clonotype was seen ten or more times. The chain is built from TRBV11-2 and TRBJ1-1; tentatively, D is TRBD1 (5 bases). This CDR3 is 14 amino acids long. Germline CDR1 reads SGHAT; CDR2 reads FQNNGV. The ends were cut back, 5 bases at V and 3 bases at J, with 13 bases in the middle. The CDR3 DNA reads TGTGCCAGCAGCCCCCGGGACCGATACACTGAAGCTTTCTTT. This codes for CASSPRDRYTEAFF.

This chain links TRBV7-2 with TRBJ2-7; TRBD2 is a possible D gene (5 bases). V was shortened by 5 bases and J by 4 bases, with 18 bases between the two germline ends. The CDR3 is 15 residues long. CDR1 is SGHTA, CDR2 FQGNSA, per germline. CDR3 protein: CASSKRLRRDYEQYF. DNA of the CDR3: TGTGCCAGCAGCAAAAGGCTACGCCGGGATTACGAGCAGTACTTC.

This clonotype occurred many times. The chain uses TRBV5-1 and TRBJ2-7; tentative D call: TRBD2 (6 bases). Per germline, CDR1 SGHRS and CDR2 YFSETQ. This CDR3 contains 15 residues. V gave up 0 bases and J gave up 3 bases, with 13 bases separating them. This chain's CDR3 is CASSLAASEGYEQYF. CDR3 sequence (DNA): TGCGCCAGCAGCTTGGCCGCTAGCGAAGGCTACGAGCAGTACTTC.

In its sample, this clonotype was seen a few times. This sequence joins TRBV5-6 and TRBJ2-7; TRBD1 agrees at 9 bases. This CDR3 is 14 amino acids long. J lost 3 bases, V lost 4 bases, and 5 bases had no gene match. Per the germline V gene, CDR1 is SGHDT and CDR2 is YYEEEE. Here the CDR3 DNA reads TGTGCCAGCAGCCCGGGACAGGGACGCTACGAGCAGTACTTC. Amino acid sequence: CASSPGQGRYEQYF.